This T cell receptor (beta chain) stems from a study of cytomegalovirus exposure and HLA in healthy donors. In the PCR, 60 Vbeta and 13 Jbeta primers were used. The repertoire was sequenced with immunoSEQ multiplex PCR; TCRdb's copy has only in-frame clones and lacks some. The sample has roughly 160,000 clones; about 71% are singletons. General study points: In a later analysis, a genetic analysis reported fewer productive-TCR N-insertions in an Asian-associated ancestry cluster than the cohort average.

Germline values: CDR1 SNHLY, CDR2 FYNNEI. The CDR3 length is 15 residues. With respect to this clone: Its target is not known. One end of the junction fails to match germline, which may point to a read error.

This chain joins TRBV2 and TRBJ1-1; 12 bases map to TRBD1. Sequenced: PBMCs. The source is a woman between 25 and 40 years old in good health and CMV-seronegative. The CDR3 loop is CASRGGTGGEGLPLF. The CDR3 DNA reads as TGTGCCAGCAGGGGAGGGACAGGGGGCGAGGGCTTGCCCCTTTTT.